These T cell receptor beta chains were read from a single sample in a study of spatial heterogeneity in lung cancer. TCRdb redid the calling of the 5' RACE reads with MiXCR, one entry per CDR3 protein. The top ten hold 25% to 30% of the sample, which has under 40,000 distinct CDR3 sequences, 4% to 6% seen once. This specimen was PBMCs, taken at surgery. Receptors were obtained from a female donor with early-stage non-small cell lung cancer. CDR3s include the opening cysteine and the closing phenylalanine or tryptophan. The D gene is left open where the match is weak. Size is omitted from some rows. Given values are once, few, many or a class for expanded clones.

abundance: few
j_gene: TRBJ2-1
v_gene: TRBV6-6
d_gene: TRBD1
CDR3aa: CASSLGTGMGDEQFF
CDR3nt: TGTGCCAGCAGTCTTGGGACAGGGATGGGCGATGAGCAGTTCTTC

abundance: NA
j_gene: TRBJ2-1
v_gene: TRBV7-2
d_gene: NA
CDR3aa: CASSPRLGGANEQFF
CDR3nt: TGTGCCAGCAGCCCCCGACTAGGAGGGGCGAATGAGCAGTTCTTC

abundance: many
j_gene: TRBJ2-1
v_gene: TRBV21-1
d_gene: NA
CDR3aa: CASSTPSGVYEQFF
CDR3nt: TGTGCCAGCAGCACCCCCTCGGGGGTTTATGAGCAGTTCTTC

abundance: few
j_gene: TRBJ1-4
v_gene: TRBV3-1
d_gene: NA
CDR3aa: CASGARASEKLFF
CDR3nt: TGTGCCAGCGGCGCACGGGCTTCGGAAAAACTGTTTTTT

abundance: many
j_gene: TRBJ2-5
v_gene: TRBV6-1
d_gene: NA
CDR3aa: CASSELIAGTQYF
CDR3nt: TGTGCCAGCAGTGAATTGATTGCGGGTACCCAGTACTTC

abundance: many
j_gene: TRBJ2-1
v_gene: TRBV24-1
d_gene: TRBD1
CDR3aa: CATSDPAGQGHNEQFF
CDR3nt: TGTGCCACCAGTGACCCCGCCGGACAGGGACACAATGAGCAGTTCTTC

abundance: large
j_gene: TRBJ2-1
v_gene: TRBV10-2
d_gene: NA
CDR3aa: CASSVDLANEQFF
CDR3nt: TGCGCCAGCAGTGTTGACCTGGCCAATGAGCAGTTCTTC

abundance: few
j_gene: TRBJ1-2
v_gene: TRBV14
d_gene: NA
CDR3aa: CASSQFQTENYGYTF
CDR3nt: TGTGCCAGCAGCCAGTTCCAGACAGAAAACTATGGCTACACCTTC

abundance: many
j_gene: TRBJ2-1
v_gene: TRBV24-1
d_gene: TRBD2
CDR3aa: CATSDPSAAGGLNEQFF
CDR3nt: TGTGCCACCAGTGACCCCTCGGCAGCGGGGGGGCTGAATGAGCAGTTCTTC

abundance: many
j_gene: TRBJ2-3
v_gene: TRBV12-3/TRBV12-4
d_gene: NA
CDR3aa: CASSLGFRSTSTDTQYF
CDR3nt: TGTGCCAGCAGTTTAGGGTTTCGATCCACTAGCACAGATACGCAGTATTTT

abundance: few
j_gene: TRBJ2-2
v_gene: TRBV5-1
d_gene: NA
CDR3aa: CASSETVGNTGELFF
CDR3nt: TGCGCCAGCAGCGAGACAGTGGGCAACACCGGGGAGCTGTTTTTT

abundance: many
j_gene: TRBJ2-7
v_gene: TRBV5-1
d_gene: TRBD2
CDR3aa: CASSPRLAGGPYEQYF
CDR3nt: TGCGCCAGCAGCCCCCGACTAGCGGGGGGCCCCTACGAGCAGTACTTC

abundance: medium-sized
j_gene: TRBJ2-7
v_gene: TRBV7-9
d_gene: NA
CDR3aa: CASSEGSYEQYF
CDR3nt: TGTGCCAGCAGCGAAGGGAGCTACGAGCAGTACTTC

abundance: many
j_gene: TRBJ2-6
v_gene: TRBV11-2
d_gene: NA
CDR3aa: CASSKGQANVLTF
CDR3nt: TGTGCCAGCAGTAAAGGACAGGCCAACGTCCTGACTTTC

abundance: many
j_gene: TRBJ2-7
v_gene: TRBV9
d_gene: NA
CDR3aa: CASSSGLDQWEYF
CDR3nt: TGTGCCAGCAGCTCAGGCCTCGATCAGTGGGAGTACTTC

abundance: many
j_gene: TRBJ2-1
v_gene: TRBV10-3
d_gene: TRBD1
CDR3aa: CAIGRQGGSEQFF
CDR3nt: TGTGCCATCGGGCGACAGGGCGGGTCTGAGCAGTTCTTC

abundance: many
j_gene: TRBJ1-5
v_gene: TRBV9
d_gene: NA
CDR3aa: CASSVGEDSVGNQPQHF
CDR3nt: TGTGCCAGCAGCGTAGGAGAAGACTCGGTTGGAAATCAGCCCCAGCATTTT

abundance: medium-sized
j_gene: TRBJ1-2
v_gene: TRBV3-1
d_gene: NA
CDR3aa: CASSQQGSYGYTF
CDR3nt: TGTGCCAGCAGCCAACAGGGGTCCTATGGCTACACCTTC

abundance: NA
j_gene: TRBJ1-1
v_gene: TRBV12-5
d_gene: TRBD1
CDR3aa: CASGWGQGRGTEAFF
CDR3nt: TGTGCTAGTGGTTGGGGACAGGGAAGAGGCACTGAAGCTTTCTTT

abundance: NA
j_gene: TRBJ1-4
v_gene: TRBV3-1
d_gene: NA
CDR3aa: CASSHRGEKLFF
CDR3nt: TGTGCCAGCAGCCACCGGGGTGAAAAACTGTTTTTT

abundance: many
j_gene: TRBJ1-1
v_gene: TRBV7-9
d_gene: NA
CDR3aa: CASTRYKNTEAFF
CDR3nt: TGTGCCAGCACCAGATACAAGAACACTGAAGCTTTCTTT

abundance: many
j_gene: TRBJ1-6
v_gene: TRBV4-1
d_gene: TRBD1
CDR3aa: CASSQDQQGASYNSPLHF
CDR3nt: TGCGCCAGCAGCCAAGATCAACAGGGGGCGTCCTATAATTCACCCCTCCACTTT

abundance: many
j_gene: TRBJ2-3
v_gene: TRBV4-1
d_gene: NA
CDR3aa: CASSLLSLSTDTQYF
CDR3nt: TGCGCCAGCAGCCTCCTAAGTCTTAGCACAGATACGCAGTATTTT